The 14 T cell receptor beta chains listed next were all sequenced from one sample in a study of T cell responses to AZD1222 COVID-19 vaccine. Profiling relied on immunoSEQ multiplex PCR, and the TCRdb table lists in-frame clones only, not all of them. The sample lists more than 30,000 clones, roughly 90% occurring once. The sample in question was peripheral blood, obtained on day 0 of AZD1222 vaccination. The receptor source for this set is an adult in good health.

CDR3 in amino acids: CASSSNRGGTGELFF. Written as DNA, the CDR3 is TGTGCCAGTAGTTCTAACAGGGGTGGGACCGGGGAGCTGTTTTTT. The chain is built from TRBV19 and TRBJ2-2, with 7 nucleotides matching TRBD1. This CDR3 has 15 amino acids. CDR1 LNHDA and CDR2 SQIVND come from the germline V gene (reference sequence). Trimming removed 5 bases from V and 5 bases from J; junction bases left unmatched: 8.

The CDR3 DNA is TGTGCCAGCAGCCAAGATACCGGGACTGATAGCAATCAGCCCCAGCATTTT. Its translation: CASSQDTGTDSNQPQHF. The chain carries TRBV4-2 and TRBJ1-5, with TRBD1 as a possible D gene (5 bases). The CDR3 covers 17 residues. The germline V and J ends were trimmed by 0 bases and 0 bases, with 12 bases remaining between them. Germline V CDR1 and CDR2: LGHNA, YNFKEQ.

V usage is TRBV7-8 and J usage is TRBJ2-5; a possible D gene is TRBD2 (5 bases). This CDR3 region has 14 residues. The germline V gene encodes CDR1 SGHVS and CDR2 FQNEAQ. The ends were cut back, 1 base at V and 5 bases at J, with 11 bases in the middle. This CDR3 is CASSLVEGGETQYF. The CDR3 DNA sequence: TGTGCCAGCAGCTTAGTCGAGGGCGGGGAGACCCAGTACTTC.

The chain combines TRBV3-1 (or the pseudogene TRBV3-2) with TRBJ1-1; D not resolved. V was trimmed by 0 bases and J by 5 bases, leaving 13 bases between them. This CDR3 comprises 15 residues. The germline V gene encodes CDR1 LGHDT and CDR2 YNNKEL (reference sequence). The CDR3 loop reads CASSQEVGVGTEAFF. The CDR3 DNA reads as TGTGCCAGCAGCCAAGAAGTCGGGGTGGGGACTGAAGCTTTCTTT.

The V gene is TRBV30, the J gene TRBJ1-1; 7 bases match TRBD1. The J segment lost 7 bases and the V segment lost 5 bases, leaving 4 bases of the junction unmatched. This CDR3 contains 11 residues. CDR1 and CDR2 (germline): GTSNPN, SVGIG (reference sequence). The CDR3 spells CAWDRDNEAFF. The CDR3, as DNA: TGTGCCTGGGACAGGGATAATGAAGCTTTCTTT.

The rearrangement uses TRBV7-2 and TRBJ2-3; TRBD2 agrees at 13 bases. The length of the CDR3 is 16 residues. Germline loops: CDR1 SGHTA, CDR2 FQGNSA. J gave up 6 bases and V 3 bases, and 6 bases lay outside the gene matches. CDR3 region: CASSFTSGGAGDTQYF. CDR3 sequence (DNA): TGTGCCAGCAGCTTTACTAGCGGGGGGGCTGGGGATACGCAGTATTTT.

The CDR3 DNA reads TGTGCCAGCAGCTCGGGGGTCCGCTACAATGAGCAGTTCTTC. Amino acids: CASSSGVRYNEQFF. This chain connects TRBV7-2 to TRBJ2-1; TRBD2 might be the D (6 bases). With 4 bases removed from V and 3 bases from J, the gap between germline ends came to 10 bases. The CDR3 sequence is 14 residues long. Germline assignment: CDR1 SGHTA and CDR2 FQGNSA.

This clone came up a few times. The DNA for the CDR3 is TGTGCCAGCAGTGAGGGACAGGGGCGAGGACAGCCCCAGCATTTT. This sequence encodes CASSEGQGRGQPQHF. J is TRBJ1-5 and V is TRBV2; 10 bases are a match to TRBD1. Germline V gives CDR1 SNHLY, CDR2 FYNNEI. This CDR3 has 15 residues. V lost 3 bases to trimming and J lost 7 bases; unmatched junction nucleotides: 6.

The chain links TRBV16 to TRBJ1-6, with 9 bases that match TRBD1. V trimming: 2 bases; J trimming: 7 bases; junction bases outside the gene matches: 0. Germline lookup yields CDR1 KGHSY and CDR2 FQNENV. The CDR3 totals 14 residues. CDR3 sequence: CASSQGQGNSPLHF. CDR3 nucleotide sequence: TGTGCCAGCAGCCAAGGACAGGGGAATTCACCCCTCCACTTT.

The chain carries TRBV20-1 and TRBJ1-5; tentative D call: TRBD1 (5 bases). There are 13 residues in the CDR3. The V and J ends lost 3 bases and 6 bases respectively, with 12 bases between them. Germline CDR1 reads DFQATT; CDR2 reads SNEGSKA (reference sequence). The CDR3 protein is CSASFQGGQPQHF. The CDR3 coding sequence is TGCAGTGCTAGTTTCCAGGGAGGTCAGCCCCAGCATTTT.

The chain employs TRBV5-4 and TRBJ1-2; TRBD1 aligns across 10 bases. With V trimmed by 0 bases and J by 6 bases, 8 bases remained unmatched. In germline, CDR1 is SGHNT, CDR2 YYREEE (reference sequence). The CDR3 runs to 16 residues. In DNA form, the CDR3 reads TGTGCCAGCAGCTTGGCCGCTAGACAGGGGGCGGATGGCTACACCTTC. It encodes CASSLAARQGADGYTF.

J is TRBJ2-3 and V is TRBV5-1, with a possible D match to TRBD2 (6 bases). V lost 0 bases to trimming and J lost 2 bases, with 28 bases between them. This CDR3 spans 21 amino acids. In germline, CDR1 is SGHRS, CDR2 YFSETQ. CDR3: CASSLEVRGRSDSVYTDTQYF. CDR3 bases: TGCGCCAGCAGCTTGGAGGTGCGGGGACGCTCTGATTCTGTATACACAGATACGCAGTATTTT.

V usage is TRBV6-6 and J usage is TRBJ1-5; 7 nucleotides match TRBD1. V trimming: 6 bases; J trimming: 7 bases; junction bases outside the gene matches: 9. The CDR3 totals 14 residues. Per the germline V gene, CDR1 is MNHNY and CDR2 is SVGAGI (reference sequence). The CDR3 reads CASSTTGQEQPQHF. CDR3 in DNA: TGTGCCAGCAGCACGACAGGGCAAGAACAGCCCCAGCATTTT.

DNA for the CDR3: TGTGCCAGCAGCTGGGGACACTCACAGAACTCAGGGGGCTACACCTTC. This codes for CASSWGHSQNSGGYTF. This chain joins TRBV5-5 and TRBJ1-2, with D perhaps matching TRBD1 (6 bases). The ends were cut back, 3 bases at V and 8 bases at J, with 23 bases in the middle. The CDR3 spans 16 residues. Germline CDR1 is SGHKS and CDR2 is YYEKEE (reference sequence).